A single sample is the source of the 28 T cell receptor beta chains below, sequenced in a study of blood T cells in healthy people across ages. A second PCR of about 7 to 12 cycles used a sample-barcoded 5' primer and a J-beta primer mix. TCRdb recomputed calls from the 5' RACE reads with MiXCR, one row per CDR3 protein. In the table there are about 1.8 million distinct CDR3 sequences, around 48% of which are singletons. What was sequenced was blood. These receptors were taken from a woman between 35 and 50 years old in good health.

The rearrangement links TRBV28 to TRBJ2-7; weak D call: TRBD2 (6 bases). Per germline, CDR1 MDHEN and CDR2 SYDVKM. Trimming shortened V by 3 bases and J by 3 bases, and 18 bases separated the two germline ends. The CDR3 is made up of 16 amino acids. This CDR3 is CASSLGGVGPFYEQYF. DNA of the CDR3: TGTGCCAGCAGTTTGGGGGGTGTGGGACCTTTCTACGAGCAGTACTTC.

V usage is TRBV7-9 and J usage is TRBJ2-5, with 7 bases aligning to TRBD1. Per germline, CDR1 SEHNR and CDR2 FQNEAQ (reference sequence). This CDR3 region has 14 residues. The V segment lost 5 bases and the J segment 4 bases; nucleotides outside the gene matches: 7. The CDR3 DNA sequence: TGTGCCAGCAGCGGCGACAGGGTAATAGAGACCCAGTACTTC. It codes for CASSGDRVIETQYF.

This rearrangement joins TRBV4-1 to TRBJ1-2; D unresolved. Trimming cost V 0 bases and J 6 bases, with 5 bases left between them. The CDR3 has 12 residues. CDR1 is MGHRA and CDR2 is YSYEKL in the germline V gene. CDR3 sequence reads: CASSQERHGYTF. CDR3 DNA sequence: TGCGCCAGCAGCCAAGAACGCCATGGCTACACCTTC.

The CDR3 sequence: CASSQAAGTGGEKLFF. CDR3 DNA: TGTGCCAGCAGCCAAGCGGCCGGGACAGGGGGCGAAAAACTGTTTTTT. The gene calls are TRBV3-1 and TRBJ1-4, with 12 bases fitting TRBD1. Trimming took 1 base from V and 8 from J; bases not matched to a gene: 5. This CDR3 is built from 16 residues. CDR1 LGHDT and CDR2 YNNKEL come from the germline V gene (reference sequence). Full variable domain (missing parts from reference TRBV3-1 and TRBJ1-4): DTAVSQTPKYLVTQMGNDKSIKCEQNLGHDTMYWYKQDSKKFLKIMFSYNNKELIINETVPNRFSPKSPDKAHLNLHINSLELGDSAVYFCASSQAAGTGGEKLFFGSGTQLSVL.

This clonotype has a single count. The chain is built from TRBV11-1 and TRBJ2-7; 14 bases map to TRBD2. Germline CDR1 is SGHAT and CDR2 is FQDESV (reference sequence). Losses at the gene ends were 2 bases for V and 7 bases for J; bases not matched to a gene: 22. The CDR3 loop spans 21 amino acids. The CDR3 loop reads CASSLSPGLAGATLPYNEQYF. Written as DNA, the CDR3 is TGTGCCAGCAGCTTATCCCCGGGACTAGCGGGGGCCACCCTCCCGTACAATGAGCAGTACTTC.

This clonotype came up a few times. The chain is built from TRBV20-1 and TRBJ1-2; D is possibly TRBD1 (6 bases). The ends were cut back, 5 bases at V and 5 bases at J, with 15 bases in the middle. The CDR3 is 13 amino acids. Germline V gene lookup returns CDR1 DFQATT and CDR2 SNEGSKA (reference sequence). CDR3 protein: CSAYPGGSYGYTF. For the CDR3, the DNA is TGCAGTGCTTATCCGGGGGGCTCATATGGCTACACCTTC.

This sequence joins TRBV20-1 and TRBJ2-7; 13 nucleotides line up with TRBD2. The CDR3 covers 15 residues. Per the germline V gene, CDR1 is DFQATT and CDR2 is SNEGSKA (reference sequence). The V gene end was trimmed by 1 base and the J gene end by 6 bases; junction bases not matched to a gene: 6. CDR3 coding DNA: TGCAGTGCTAGAGTTCCCGGACTAGCGGGGGTCGAGCAGTACTTC. Residues: CSARVPGLAGVEQYF.

This clonotype came up a few times. This chain joins TRBV6-1 and TRBJ2-1; no reliable D call. The V gene lost 7 bases and the J gene lost 0 bases, with 10 bases spanning the gap. Germline values: CDR1 MNHNS, CDR2 SASEGT. The CDR3 runs 14 residues. CDR3 sequence: CASTYQSSYNEQFF. CDR3 sequence (DNA): TGTGCCAGCACTTACCAAAGCTCCTACAATGAGCAGTTCTTC.

The rearrangement uses TRBV28 and TRBJ2-7, with TRBD2 matching over 8 bases. The CDR3 spans 13 residues. CDR1 is MDHEN, CDR2 SYDVKM, per germline. J lost 2 bases, V lost 6 bases, and 3 bases had no gene match. The CDR3 nucleotides read TGTGCCAGCAGCGGGGGGGGACCCTACGAGCAGTACTTC. Translated, it gives CASSGGGPYEQYF.

The V gene is TRBV5-5, the J gene TRBJ1-6; 11 bases map to TRBD1. In germline, CDR1 is SGHKS, CDR2 YYEKEE (reference sequence). CDR3 length: 16 residues. V shed 4 bases and J 4 bases; nucleotides not matched to a gene: 4. CDR3 amino acids: CASSGGQGAYNSPLHF. CDR3 DNA sequence: TGTGCCAGCAGCGGCGGACAGGGGGCGTATAATTCACCCCTCCACTTT.

This sequence joins TRBV9 and TRBJ2-7, with D perhaps being TRBD1 or TRBD2 (6 bases each). Trimming removed 1 base at V and 0 bases at J, with 14 bases between. CDR1 SGDLS and CDR2 YYNGEE come from the germline V gene. The CDR3 extends over 16 amino acids. Here the CDR3 reads CASSVKGGLSSYEQYF. Written as DNA, the CDR3 is TGTGCCAGCAGCGTAAAGGGGGGCCTAAGCTCCTACGAGCAGTACTTC.

The V and J genes are TRBV24-1 and TRBJ2-3, with D uncertain. Germline V gene data show CDR1 as KGHDR and CDR2 as SFDVKD. There are 17 residues in the CDR3. V was shortened by 3 bases and J by 1 base, with 16 bases between the two germline ends. CDR3 nucleotides: TGTGCCACCAGTGATCGATCGGCTGAATGGGGCACAGATACGCAGTATTTT. It yields the protein CATSDRSAEWGTDTQYF.

V is TRBV6-5 and J is TRBJ2-1; 13 bases line up with TRBD2. The length of the CDR3 is 18 residues. Germline V gene lookup returns CDR1 MNHEY and CDR2 SVGAGI. Germline trimming cut 0 bases from V and 3 bases from J; bases unmatched to any gene: 5. The CDR3 bases are TGTGCCAGCAGTTACTCAGGGGGACTAGCGGGGATCTACAATGAGCAGTTCTTC. Translating gives CASSYSGGLAGIYNEQFF.

The V and J genes are TRBV7-9 and TRBJ2-1, with 11 bases that match TRBD1. The V segment lost 8 bases and the J segment 3 bases; nucleotides outside the gene matches: 6. From germline, CDR1 is SEHNR and CDR2 FQNEAQ (reference sequence). This CDR3 contains 15 residues. CDR3 protein: CASGRTGGYYNEQFF. CDR3 bases: TGTGCCAGCGGCAGGACAGGGGGCTACTACAATGAGCAGTTCTTC.

This chain connects TRBV4-3 to TRBJ1-2; 7 nucleotides line up with TRBD1. Germline V gene sequence: CDR1 LGHNA, CDR2 YSLEER. There are 14 residues in the CDR3. The V segment lost 4 bases and the J segment 5 bases; nucleotides outside the gene matches: 7. CDR3 loop: CASSRTTGSYGYTF. The CDR3 nucleotides read TGCGCCAGCAGCCGGACGACAGGGTCGTATGGCTACACCTTC.

The chain combines TRBV12-3 or TRBV12-4 with TRBJ2-3; 8 nucleotides agree with TRBD2. Trimming cost V 8 bases and J 4 bases; bases outside gene matches: 11. The CDR3 totals 15 residues. This chain's CDR3 is CASRITGGSADTQYF. The CDR3 DNA reads as TGTGCCAGCCGTATAACGGGGGGGTCGGCAGATACGCAGTATTTT.

The chain recombines TRBV5-1 with TRBJ2-4; 8 nucleotides agree with TRBD2. The CDR3 loop spans 17 amino acids. V lost 4 bases, J lost 5 bases, and 14 bases stayed unmatched. Germline V gene lookup returns CDR1 SGHRS and CDR2 YFSETQ. In nucleotides, the CDR3 is TGCGCCAGCAGCCCGACTCCCGGCAGCGGGGGTCAAAACATTCAGTACTTC. As protein: CASSPTPGSGGQNIQYF.

The rearrangement joins TRBV14 to TRBJ2-5, with unresolved D. Germline CDR1 is SGHDN and CDR2 is FVKESK. This CDR3 has 14 amino acids. Trimming shortened V by 4 bases and J by 4 bases, and 13 bases separated the two germline ends. CDR3: CASSPKRLRETQYF. The CDR3 nucleotides are TGTGCCAGCAGCCCTAAGAGGCTACGAGAGACCCAGTACTTC.

This clonotype was found once. J is TRBJ2-1 and V is TRBV6-6; 9 bases fit TRBD1. The CDR3 has 15 amino acids. Germline CDR1 reads MNHNY; CDR2 reads SVGAGI (reference sequence). V was clipped by 2 bases and J by 9 bases; unmatched bases: 8. The CDR3 nucleotides read TGTGCCAGCAGTTACCGGGACAGGGATAACCCTGAGCAGTTCTTC. It specifies CASSYRDRDNPEQFF.

The chain employs TRBV29-1 and TRBJ2-1; D gene uncertain. Near its end, the DNA agrees better with TRBJ2-7, so the J call may be wrong. CDR1 SQVTM and CDR2 ANQGSEA come from the germline V gene. The CDR3 spans 13 residues. DNA for the CDR3: TGCAGCGTTGATGGGCCCCAATCCTACGAGCAGTACTTC. It translates to CSVDGPQSYEQYF.

The chain is built from TRBV6-2 or TRBV6-3 and TRBJ2-7; 11 bases map to TRBD1. The CDR3 has 15 amino acids. The germline V gene has CDR1 MNHEY and CDR2 SVGEGT. V shed 2 bases and J 5 bases; nucleotides not matched to a gene: 5. The CDR3 spells CASSYPRTGGHEQYF. The CDR3 region has the DNA TGTGCCAGCAGTTACCCGAGGACAGGGGGCCACGAGCAGTACTTC.

This clonotype appeared once. The chain links TRBV4-2 to TRBJ2-2; D is uncertain. The V gene lost 4 bases and the J gene lost 7 bases, with 4 bases spanning the gap. CDR3 length equals 11 residues. From germline, CDR1 is LGHNA and CDR2 YNFKEQ. CDR3 bases: TGTGCCAGCAGCCGAATCGGGGAGCTGTTTTTT. Translation gives CASSRIGELFF.

This clonotype was seen more than once but under ten times. The chain is built from TRBV12-3 or TRBV12-4 and TRBJ1-4; 9 positions match TRBD1. The CDR3 sequence is 17 residues long. V trimming: 4 bases; J trimming: 14 bases; junction bases outside the gene matches: 20. The chain's CDR3 is CASSSPSTGGYRPRLFF. Here the CDR3 DNA reads TGTGCCAGCAGTTCTCCTAGCACAGGGGGCTATCGTCCGAGGCTGTTTTTT.

The V gene is TRBV5-1, the J gene TRBJ2-1; D may correspond to TRBD1 or TRBD2 (7 bases each). Germline loops: CDR1 SGHRS, CDR2 YFSETQ. Trimming shortened V by 2 bases and J by 0 bases, and 12 bases separated the two germline ends. The CDR3 loop spans 16 amino acids. CDR3 residues: CASSFRGGSSYNEQFF. CDR3 bases: TGCGCCAGCAGCTTCAGGGGGGGCAGCTCCTACAATGAGCAGTTCTTC.

Written as DNA, the CDR3 is TGTGCCAGCAGTGAGCGGCTGAACACTGAAGCTTTCTTT. Translation gives CASSERLNTEAFF. The chain employs TRBV6-1 and TRBJ1-1; D remains ambiguous. CDR1 is MNHNS, CDR2 SASEGT, per germline. V lost 3 bases, J lost 0 bases, and 5 bases lay in between. This CDR3 is 13 amino acids long.

The CDR3 bases are TGCGCCAGCAGTGAGTCCGGGGAAGAGACCCAGTACTTC. This gives the protein CASSESGEETQYF. The V and J genes are TRBV10-1 and TRBJ2-5, with D tentatively TRBD2 (5 bases). CDR1 is WNHNN and CDR2 is SYGVQD in the germline V gene (reference sequence). The CDR3 length is 13 residues. Trimming left V 0 bases short and J 3 bases short, with 5 bases between.

J is TRBJ2-3 and V is TRBV10-3; tentatively, D is TRBD1 (6 bases). The V gene's germline CDR1 is ENHRY and CDR2 SYGVKD. V shed 7 bases and J shed 0 bases, with 8 bases lying between them. This CDR3 has 13 residues. The CDR3 DNA follows: TGTGCCATCACAGGGGCTAGCACAGATACGCAGTATTTT. Protein sequence: CAITGASTDTQYF.

A remark on this clonotype: A much larger clone differs from this one at a single base, so this may be a read error. The J gene is TRBJ2-1, the V gene TRBV29-1; D is undetermined. The germline V gene has CDR1 SQVTM and CDR2 ANQGSEA. Trimming cost V 5 bases and J 4 bases, with 15 bases left between them. This CDR3 region has 14 residues. The CDR3: CSVNRLFRYNEQFF. CDR3 coding DNA: TGCAGCGTTAACCGTCTATTTAGGTACAATGAGCAGTTCTTC.